Listed below are T cell receptor beta chains from one sample, sequenced in a study of glioma-infiltrating T cells after dendritic cell vaccination. Profiled with immunoSEQ multiplex PCR; TCRdb holds only in-frame clones, not every one. The sample consists of more than 85,000 clones, around 90% of them appearing once. This sample comprised blood, obtained after dendritic cell vaccination. The receptors derive from a human donor with glioblastoma. The CDR3 runs from the conserved cysteine through the conserved F or W. A D gene is named only where the DNA matches it firmly. Not every row has a clone size; where given, it reads once, few, many or a size class.

>TRBJ2-1|TRBV6-4|NA|NA|11
CASSDSTEQFF
TGTGCCAGCAGTGACTCTACAGAGCAGTTCTTC
>TRBJ1-3|TRBV9|NA|NA|15
CASSVGQSSGNTIYF
TGTGCCAGCAGCGTCGGACAGAGCTCTGGAAACACCATATATTTT
>TRBJ1-2|TRBV19|NA|NA|14
CASSSGQGGYGYTF
TGTGCCAGTAGTTCCGGTCAGGGAGGCTATGGCTACACCTTC
>TRBJ1-1|TRBV7-9|NA|NA|12
CASTFGLTEAFF
TGTGCCAGCACTTTCGGACTAACTGAAGCTTTCTTT
>TRBJ2-7|TRBV7-9|NA|NA|14
CASSLEGSYAEQYF
TGTGCCAGCAGCTTAGAGGGGTCGTATGCGGAGCAGTACTTC
>TRBJ1-1|TRBV27|NA|TRBD1|15
CASSPWDRVNTEAFF
TGTGCCAGCAGCCCGTGGGACAGGGTGAACACTGAAGCTTTCTTT
>TRBJ2-7|TRBV18|NA|TRBD2|15
CASSPLRLADYEQYF
TGTGCCAGCTCACCACTGCGACTAGCGGACTACGAGCAGTACTTC
>TRBJ2-6|TRBV27|NA|NA|15
CASSSGGSGANVLTF
TGTGCCAGCAGTTCGGGTGGTTCTGGGGCCAACGTCCTGACTTTC
>TRBJ2-2|TRBV5-1|NA|NA|15
CASSLVFANTGELFF
TGCGCCAGCAGCTTGGTGTTCGCGAACACCGGGGAGCTGTTTTTT
>TRBJ2-7|TRBV4-1|NA|NA|15
CASSQDRGWSYEQYF
TGCGCCAGCAGCCAAGACAGGGGATGGTCCTACGAGCAGTACTTC
>TRBJ2-1|TRBV9|NA|NA|15
CASSAQGRGMYEQFF
TGTGCCAGCAGCGCGCAGGGGAGGGGTATGTATGAGCAGTTCTTC
>TRBJ2-7|TRBV5-1|once|TRBD1|16
CASSDYRGTISYEQYF
TGCGCCAGCAGCGACTACAGGGGGACCATCTCCTACGAGCAGTACTTC
>TRBJ2-7|TRBV6-1|NA|TRBD2|14
CASSPARLAVRQYF
TGTGCCAGCAGTCCTGCACGGCTAGCGGTTCGGCAGTACTTC
>TRBJ2-7|TRBV9|NA|NA|12
CASSVGSDEQYF
TGTGCCAGCAGCGTAGGGAGCGACGAGCAGTACTTC
>TRBJ2-5|TRBV30|NA|TRBD2|15
CAWSVGLAGVETQYF
TGTGCCTGGAGTGTCGGACTAGCGGGGGTAGAGACCCAGTACTTC
>TRBJ2-4|TRBV18|NA|NA|16
CASSPRAQSAKNIQYF
TGTGCCAGCTCACCACGGGCCCAAAGCGCCAAAAACATTCAGTACTTC
>TRBJ1-1|TRBV29-1|NA|TRBD1|13
CSAGDRVNTEAFF
TGCAGCGCCGGGGACAGGGTGAACACTGAAGCTTTCTTT
>TRBJ2-3|TRBV5-1|NA|NA|15
CASSLGGGDTDTQYF
TGCGCCAGCAGCTTGGGGGGCGGAGACACAGATACGCAGTATTTT
>TRBJ1-1|TRBV9|NA|TRBD1|16
CASLATSLTGETEAFF
TGTGCCAGCTTAGCCACCTCCCTTACAGGGGAAACTGAAGCTTTCTTT
>TRBJ1-1|TRBV6-5|NA|NA|14
CASSYGTLNTEAFF
TGTGCCAGCAGTTATGGGACTTTGAACACTGAAGCTTTCTTT
>TRBJ2-7|TRBV10-1|NA|NA|12
CASSETSYGQYF
TGCGCCAGCAGTGAGACGAGCTACGGGCAGTACTTC
>TRBJ2-1|TRBV4-1|NA|TRBD1|15
CASSQDTTGIYEQFF
TGCGCCAGCAGCCAAGATACGACAGGGATCTATGAGCAGTTCTTC
>TRBJ2-1|TRBV12-5|NA|TRBD2|21
CASGSARTGGLAGGSYNEQFF
TGTGCTAGTGGTTCCGCTCGGACAGGGGGACTAGCGGGAGGCTCCTACAATGAGCAGTTCTTC
>TRBJ1-6|TRBV7-6|NA|NA|14
CASSLDGYNSPLHF
TGTGCCAGCAGCTTAGACGGGTATAATTCACCCCTCCACTTT
>TRBJ2-7|TRBV7-3|NA|NA|14
CASSLSPGVGEQYF
TGTGCCAGCAGCTTAAGTCCGGGGGTGGGAGAGCAGTACTTC
>TRBJ1-5|TRBV2|NA|NA|15
CASSEEAGGNQPQHF
TGTGCCAGCAGTGAAGAGGCCGGGGGCAATCAGCCCCAGCATTTT
>TRBJ2-3|TRBV9|NA|NA|15
CASSVTDWGTDTQYF
TGTGCCAGCAGCGTAACGGACTGGGGCACAGATACGCAGTATTTT
>TRBJ1-1|TRBV6-1|NA|NA|13
CASASGVNTEAFF
TGTGCCAGCGCCTCAGGGGTGAACACTGAAGCTTTCTTT
>TRBJ2-7|TRBV7-6|NA|NA|16
CASSEGASAGSYEQYF
TGTGCCAGCAGCGAAGGTGCGAGCGCGGGGTCCTACGAGCAGTACTTC
>TRBJ2-7|TRBV7-7|NA|NA|13
CASSPGSPYEQYF
TGTGCTAGCAGCCCCGGGAGCCCCTACGAGCAGTACTTC
>TRBJ2-3|TRBV30|NA|NA|12
CAWSGSTDTQYF
TGTGCCTGGAGCGGGAGCACAGATACGCAGTATTTT
>TRBJ2-7|TRBV5-1|once|TRBD2|15
CASSAGLAGVNEQYF
TGCGCCAGCAGCGCGGGACTAGCGGGAGTGAACGAGCAGTACTTC
>TRBJ2-3|TRBV10-3|NA|TRBD2|15
CAISKGLAVTDTQYF
TGTGCCATCAGTAAAGGACTAGCGGTCACAGATACGCAGTATTTT
>TRBJ2-3|TRBV19|once|TRBD2|18
CASSQQPGLYTSTDTQYF
TGTGCCAGTAGCCAACAACCGGGACTATACACTAGCACAGATACGCAGTATTTT
>TRBJ2-1|TRBV5-1|NA|NA|12
CASSLASDEQFF
TGCGCCAGCAGCTTGGCGTCCGATGAGCAGTTCTTC
>TRBJ1-5|TRBV7-9|once|NA|14
CASSLWDKDQPQHF
TGTGCCAGCAGCTTATGGGACAAAGATCAGCCCCAGCATTTT
>TRBJ2-5|TRBV6-4|few|TRBD1|15
CASSESAGGRETQYF
TGTGCCAGCAGTGAATCGGCAGGGGGCCGGGAGACCCAGTACTTC
>TRBJ1-2|TRBV6-5|NA|TRBD1|13
CASRTTGVYGYTF
TGTGCCAGCAGAACCACAGGGGTCTATGGCTACACCTTC
>TRBJ1-1|TRBV29-1|NA|TRBD1|12
CSVDRGRTEAFF
TGCAGCGTGGACAGGGGAAGAACTGAAGCTTTCTTT
>TRBJ1-2|TRBV9|once|NA|12
CASSALRYGYTF
TGTGCCAGCAGCGCTTTGCGGTATGGCTACACCTTC
>TRBJ1-3|TRBV11-2|NA|NA|16
CASSQKGVGQGNTIYF
TGTGCCAGCAGCCAAAAAGGGGTAGGACAGGGAAACACCATATATTTT
>TRBJ1-5|TRBV4-1|NA|TRBD1|16
CASSQEGTGTGQPQHF
TGCGCCAGCAGCCAAGAAGGGACAGGGACAGGTCAGCCCCAGCATTTT
>TRBJ2-1|TRBV28|NA|NA|14
CASSPTDTYNEQFF
TGTGCCAGCAGTCCAACTGATACCTACAATGAGCAGTTCTTC
>TRBJ1-2|TRBV15|NA|TRBD1|15
CATSRERTGWDGYTF
TGTGCCACCAGCAGAGAGAGGACAGGGTGGGATGGCTACACCTTC
>TRBJ2-7|TRBV5-1|NA|TRBD2|18
CASSLGQGLREGQGEQYF
TGCGCCAGCAGCTTGGGACAGGGTTTGCGGGAGGGCCAGGGGGAGCAGTACTTC
>TRBJ2-5|TRBV5-1|NA|TRBD2|15
CASSQGLARGETQYF
TGCGCCAGCAGCCAGGGACTAGCGCGGGGGGAGACCCAGTACTTC